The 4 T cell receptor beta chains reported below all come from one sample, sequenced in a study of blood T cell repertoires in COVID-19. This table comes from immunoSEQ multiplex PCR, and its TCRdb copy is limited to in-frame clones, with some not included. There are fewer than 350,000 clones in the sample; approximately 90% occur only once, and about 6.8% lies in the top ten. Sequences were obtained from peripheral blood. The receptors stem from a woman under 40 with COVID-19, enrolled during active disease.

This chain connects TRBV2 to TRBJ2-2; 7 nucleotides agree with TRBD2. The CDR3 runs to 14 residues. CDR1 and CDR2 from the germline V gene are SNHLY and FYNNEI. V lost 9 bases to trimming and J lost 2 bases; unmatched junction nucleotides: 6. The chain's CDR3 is CASQASGNTGELFF. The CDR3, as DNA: TGTGCCAGTCAAGCTAGCGGTAACACCGGGGAGCTGTTTTTT.

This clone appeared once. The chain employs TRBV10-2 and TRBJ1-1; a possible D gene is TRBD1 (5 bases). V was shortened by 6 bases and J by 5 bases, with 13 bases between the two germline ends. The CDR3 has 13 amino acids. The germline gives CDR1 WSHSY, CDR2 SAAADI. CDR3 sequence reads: CASSDNRGTEAFF. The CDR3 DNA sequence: TGCGCCAGCAGCGATAACCGGGGGACTGAAGCTTTCTTT.

CDR3 loop: CASSTGTTTGSPLHF. CDR3 nucleotides: TGCGCCAGCTCCACCGGGACAACGACCGGTTCACCCCTCCACTTT. The chain carries TRBV5-1 and TRBJ1-6, with D possibly being TRBD1 (6 bases). The germline CDR1 and CDR2 sequences are SGHRS and YFSETQ. This CDR3 has 15 residues. Trimming stripped 7 bases from V and 9 bases from J, with 20 bases between.

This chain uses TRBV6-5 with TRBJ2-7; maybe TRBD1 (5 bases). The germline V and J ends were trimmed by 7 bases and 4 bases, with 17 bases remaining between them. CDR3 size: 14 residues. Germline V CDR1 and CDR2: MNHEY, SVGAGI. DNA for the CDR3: TGTGCCAGCAATACCAGGGCTCCCGGATACGAGCAGTACTTC. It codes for CASNTRAPGYEQYF.